This TCR beta chain appears in the sequencing data of a study of blood T cell repertoires in COVID-19. Study summary: T cells, B-cell-depleted T cells, or PBMCs provided the cDNA or gDNA that served as material.

Germline loops: CDR1 MNHNS, CDR2 SASEGT. This CDR3 has 13 residues. Turning to this clone: An end of the junction does not agree with germline; a read error may underlie this.

Per the study methods: How many nucleated cells were present was estimated from reference gene primer amplification. Profiling relied on immunoSEQ multiplex PCR, and the TCRdb table lists in-frame clones only, not all of them. Clonal size and the V and J genes are those of that table, whereas D and trimming came from the DNA. The sample has around 19,000 clones, 91% seen once. The sequencing sample was made of peripheral blood. This sequence was found in a man between 65 and 85 years old with active COVID-19. This chain uses TRBV6-1 with TRBJ1-2; tentatively, D is TRBD1 (5 bases). The CDR3 DNA sequence: TGTGCCAGCAGAGAAGGGGCGAACTATGGCTACACCTTC. This sequence encodes CASREGANYGYTF.